The 25 T cell receptor beta chains below were found in one sample sequenced in a study of CXCR3-negative and CXCR3-positive naive CD8 T cells. Study-wide findings and caveats: A higher hydrophobicity marked the TRB CDR3s of CXCR3-positive naive cells versus CXCR3-negative naive cells.

TRB cDNA libraries were made by UMI-labeled 5' RACE. No DNA is given; TCRdb re-called the 5' RACE reads and lists each CDR3 protein once. This listing includes nearly 110,000 distinct CDR3 sequences. For these TCRs, the target antigens are not known. Sequencing input: naive CXCR3+ CD8+ T cells from blood. The subset: CD45RO-CCR7+CD27+CD95- naive CD8+ T cells expressing CXCR3 (TNR3+). The receptors come from a human donor in good health. Some clones in this sample may be carry-over from other donors' samples.

The rearrangement joins TRBV27 to TRBJ2-7; TCRdb's D call of TRBD1 is untestable without DNA. Germline CDR1 is MNHEY and CDR2 is SMNVEV (reference sequence). The CDR3 is 15 amino acids. The CDR3 region is CASSLLGGAGYEQYF.

J is TRBJ2-3 and V is TRBV20-1; the D call of TRBD1 rests on TCRdb alone, since no DNA is present to check it. This CDR3 is built from 15 residues. The germline gives CDR1 DFQATT, CDR2 SNEGSKA (reference sequence). The CDR3 region is CSARDIQGVSDTQYF.

The chain employs TRBV29-1 and TRBJ2-5. CDR1 and CDR2 from the germline V gene are SQVTM and ANQGSEA. The CDR3 totals 13 residues. The CDR3 is CSVEDGTQETQYF.

This sequence joins TRBV5-6 and TRBJ2-7; checking the TCRdb D call of TRBD2 is not possible without DNA. The CDR3 is 16 residues long. Per the germline V gene, CDR1 is SGHDT and CDR2 is YYEEEE. CDR3 loop: CASSLGLAGDAGEQYF.

The chain recombines TRBV2 with TRBJ2-7. The CDR3 contains 12 residues. Germline V lookup: CDR1 SNHLY, CDR2 FYNNEI. CDR3 region: CASKTGSYEQYF.

V usage is TRBV5-1 and J usage is TRBJ2-7. The CDR3 has 14 residues. CDR1 SGHRS and CDR2 YFSETQ come from the germline V gene. CDR3 sequence: CASSPFGVVAEQYF. Full variable domain (outside the CDR3, taken from reference TRBV5-1 and TRBJ2-7): KAGVTQTPRYLIKTRGQQVTLSCSPISGHRSVSWYQQTPGQGLQFLFEYFSETQRNKGNFPGRFSGRQFSNSRSEMNVSTLELGDSALYLCASSPFGVVAEQYFGPGTRLTVT.

This sequence joins TRBV29-1 and TRBJ2-1; TCRdb reports TRBD2, a call that lacks DNA to check it against. CDR3 length: 18 residues. Germline V gives CDR1 SQVTM, CDR2 ANQGSEA. The CDR3 protein is CSVERLAGSGRGYNEQFF.

The V gene is TRBV7-6, the J gene TRBJ2-1; as DNA is missing, the TRBD1 call by TCRdb cannot be tested. Germline V gene lookup returns CDR1 SGHVS and CDR2 FNYEAQ. The CDR3 covers 14 residues. The CDR3 here is CASSLSRGGNEQFF.

The rearrangement joins TRBV4-3 to TRBJ2-3. Germline V gene sequence: CDR1 LGHNA, CDR2 YSLEER. This CDR3 spans 14 amino acids. CDR3 residues: CASSQGYGADTQYF.

The CDR3 loop reads CASSLNRDYEQYF. The V call is TRBV27, the J call TRBJ2-7; absent DNA, TCRdb's TRBD1 call cannot be checked. The CDR3 is 13 amino acids. Germline loops: CDR1 MNHEY, CDR2 SMNVEV (reference sequence).

V is TRBV6-2 or TRBV6-3 and J is TRBJ2-5; TCRdb lists TRBD2, though no DNA is available to test this call. The CDR3 is 13 amino acids. Per the germline V gene, CDR1 is MNHEY and CDR2 is SVGEGT. The CDR3 sequence is CASSSGLQETQYF.

The CDR3 is CAISEDIYEGARAFF. The chain links TRBV10-3 to TRBJ1-1; TCRdb picks TRBD1, but there is no DNA to check that call. Germline V gene lookup returns CDR1 ENHRY and CDR2 SYGVKD. The CDR3 covers 15 residues.

This chain joins TRBV20-1 and TRBJ2-7. The V gene's germline CDR1 is DFQATT and CDR2 SNEGSKA (reference sequence). CDR3 length: 13 residues. The CDR3 loop reads CSAGQETTGEQYF.

The chain links TRBV28 to TRBJ2-7; the D call of TRBD1 rests on TCRdb alone, since no DNA is present to check it. The CDR3 totals 18 residues. Germline V gives CDR1 MDHEN, CDR2 SYDVKM. The CDR3 is CASSLNGRGATPSYEQYF.

The chain links TRBV29-1 to TRBJ2-7; TCRdb picks TRBD1, but there is no DNA to check that call. The CDR3 runs to 14 residues. Germline CDR1 reads SQVTM; CDR2 reads ANQGSEA. The CDR3: CSVARTDQGYEQYF.

J is TRBJ2-5 and V is TRBV7-7. Germline V gene lookup returns CDR1 SSHAT and CDR2 FNYEAQ (reference sequence). The CDR3 has 13 amino acids. CDR3: CASSFSQQETQYF.

This chain joins TRBV4-3 and TRBJ2-7. From germline, CDR1 is LGHNA and CDR2 YSLEER. This CDR3 has 16 residues. The CDR3 sequence is CASSQDPTGYSYEQYF.

V is TRBV28 and J is TRBJ2-7; TCRdb reports TRBD2, a call that lacks DNA to check it against. CDR3 size: 13 residues. Germline assignment: CDR1 MDHEN and CDR2 SYDVKM. The CDR3: CASSQQALYEQYF.

The chain has TRBV15 and TRBJ2-3; TCRdb indicates TRBD2, and absent DNA this call remains unverified. The CDR3 contains 16 residues. The V gene's germline CDR1 is LNHNV and CDR2 YYDKDF (reference sequence). CDR3 residues: CATTTDSGFSTDTQYF.

V is TRBV6-2 or TRBV6-3 and J is TRBJ1-1. CDR1 and CDR2 (germline): MNHEY, SVGEGT. This CDR3 contains 13 residues. The CDR3 here is CASSYNTLSEAFF.

The chain couples TRBV6-5 to TRBJ2-1; TCRdb selects TRBD2, and the lack of DNA leaves this call unchecked. Germline CDR1 MNHEY, CDR2 SVGAGI. CDR3 size: 15 residues. CDR3 loop: CASSSPPGVYNEQFF.

V is TRBV15 and J is TRBJ1-1. CDR3 size: 13 residues. Germline CDR1 is LNHNV and CDR2 is YYDKDF (reference sequence). CDR3 region: CATSDGLDPEAFF.

The V and J genes are TRBV7-9 and TRBJ1-1; the D gene TCRdb calls, TRBD1, cannot be checked with no DNA. Germline lookup yields CDR1 SEHNR and CDR2 FQNEAQ (reference sequence). The CDR3 runs 15 residues. The CDR3 sequence is CASSSRDREHTEAFF.

The chain uses TRBV29-1 and TRBJ2-7. The CDR3 runs to 11 residues. Germline values: CDR1 SQVTM, CDR2 ANQGSEA. The chain's CDR3 is CSVNGEDEQYF.

The chain is built from TRBV2 and TRBJ2-7; TCRdb lists TRBD1, though no DNA is available to test this call. Germline loops: CDR1 SNHLY, CDR2 FYNNEI. The CDR3 is 16 residues long. The CDR3 sequence is CASSPGQGTPSYEQYF.